The subject of this entry is one T cell receptor beta chain. The antigen is unknown. J was trimmed by 8 bases and V by 5 bases; bases with no gene match: 18. From germline, CDR1 is MNHEY and CDR2 SMNVEV (reference sequence). The CDR3 is 17 residues long. Data came from immunoSEQ multiplex PCR; TCRdb stores just in-frame clones and leaves some out. Seen here are approximately 2,000,000 clones, 90% to 95% observed once, and the top ten hold around 1.8%. The source of the sample is a study of shared clonotypes between healthy human individuals. Study-level information: Two female and a few male donors aged 18 to 49 were enrolled.

Positive CCR7 selection of CD45RO-negative cells yielded the naive CD8 cells, and terminally differentiated effector memory CD45RA+ cells were excluded. Study outcomes and limitations: Shared clonotypes across all four donors exceeded non-shared ones in generation probability. In general, naive subsets displayed greater estimated richness than memory subsets did.

The chain uses TRBV27 and TRBJ2-1, with 7 nucleotides matching TRBD2. The clonotype comes from a young man in good health. Some clones in this sample may be carry-over from other donors' samples. The sample consisted of naive CD8+ T cells from PBMCs. The DNA for the CDR3 is TGTGCCAGCAGTCCACCGTATGGTGGACTAGGAGGAGATGAGCAGTTCTTC. Protein product: CASSPPYGGLGGDEQFF.